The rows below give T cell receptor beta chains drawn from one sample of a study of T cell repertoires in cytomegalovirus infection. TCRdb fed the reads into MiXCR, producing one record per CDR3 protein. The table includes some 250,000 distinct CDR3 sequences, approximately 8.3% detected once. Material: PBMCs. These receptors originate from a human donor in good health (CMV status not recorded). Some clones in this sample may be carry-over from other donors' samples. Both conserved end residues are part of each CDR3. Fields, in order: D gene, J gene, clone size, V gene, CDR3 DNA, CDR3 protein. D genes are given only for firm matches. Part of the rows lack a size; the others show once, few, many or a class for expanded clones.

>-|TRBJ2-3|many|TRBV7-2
TGTGCCAGCAGCTTCGTATCGCTTCAAGACACAGATACGCAGTATTTT
CASSFVSLQDTDTQYF
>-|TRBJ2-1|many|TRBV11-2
TGTGCCAGCAGCGGCCGGGTTCCTTCGTACAATGAGCAGTTCTTC
CASSGRVPSYNEQFF
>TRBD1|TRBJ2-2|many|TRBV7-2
TGTGCCAGCAGCCCTCGGGACAGGGTGGAGAACACCGGGGAGCTGTTTTTT
CASSPRDRVENTGELFF
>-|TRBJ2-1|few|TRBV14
TGTGCCAGCAGCCAATTTCATTTAGGGTCCTACAATGAGCAGTTCTTC
CASSQFHLGSYNEQFF
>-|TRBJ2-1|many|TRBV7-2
TGTGCCAGCAGCCACAGGGTCAATGAGCAGTTCTTC
CASSHRVNEQFF
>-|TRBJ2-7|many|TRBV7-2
TGTGCCAGCACCCAATCTAGCGCCGTGTCCTACGAGCAGTACTTC
CASTQSSAVSYEQYF
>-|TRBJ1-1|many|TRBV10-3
TGTGCCATCAGTGAGGAGGGCTGGATGGGAACTTTCTTT
CAISEEGWMGTFF
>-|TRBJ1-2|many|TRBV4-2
TGTGCCAGCAGCCAAGATCTAGGGGGGCGCAACTATGGCTACACCTTC
CASSQDLGGRNYGYTF
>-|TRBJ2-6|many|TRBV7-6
TGTGCCAGCAGCTTGGGATCGAGCTCTGGGGCCAACGTCCTGACTTTC
CASSLGSSSGANVLTF
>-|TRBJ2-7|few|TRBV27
TGTGCCAGCAGTCCCCTCCCATTGGACGAGCAGTACTTC
CASSPLPLDEQYF
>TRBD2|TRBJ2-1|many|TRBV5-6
TGTGCCAGCAGCCCATGGGGTTTGGGACTAGACCCCAATGAGCAGTTCTTC
CASSPWGLGLDPNEQFF
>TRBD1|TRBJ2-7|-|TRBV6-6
TGTGCCAGCAGACAGGGGGCCTGGGAGCAGTACTTC
CASRQGAWEQYF
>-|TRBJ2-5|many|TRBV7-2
TGTGCCAGCAGCATCTCCGGGACCTACACCAAAGAGACCCAGTACTTC
CASSISGTYTKETQYF
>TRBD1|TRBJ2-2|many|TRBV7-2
TGTGCCAGCAGCCGGACAGGGTCGACCGGGGAGCTGTTTTTT
CASSRTGSTGELFF
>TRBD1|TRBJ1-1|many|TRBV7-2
TGTGCCAGCAGCGTCCGGGACAGGTCGAACACTGAAGCTTTCTTT
CASSVRDRSNTEAFF
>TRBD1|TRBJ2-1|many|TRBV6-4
TGTGCCAGCAGACCGGGACAGGACTCCTACAATGAGCAGTTCTTC
CASRPGQDSYNEQFF
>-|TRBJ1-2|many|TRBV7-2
TGTGCCAGCAGCTTAGCTGGGGAGCAGGACACCTTC
CASSLAGEQDTF
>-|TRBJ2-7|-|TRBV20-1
TGCAGTGCTAGAGGACAGGTCAGCTCCTACGAGCAGTACTTC
CSARGQVSSYEQYF
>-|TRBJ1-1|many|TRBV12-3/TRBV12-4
TGTGCCAGCAGTTTTGTGGTTCAGAACACTGAAGCTTTCTTT
CASSFVVQNTEAFF
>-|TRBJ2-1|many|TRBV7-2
TGTGCCAGCAGCTTTAGTGGGGGTAGGGGGAATGAGCAGTTCTTC
CASSFSGGRGNEQFF
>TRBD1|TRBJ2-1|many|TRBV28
TGTGCCAGCAGCTCCGCCGGGACAGTCTCCTACAATGAGCAGTTCTTC
CASSSAGTVSYNEQFF
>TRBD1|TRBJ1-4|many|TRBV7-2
TGTGCCAGCAGCGCCCGTCCGGGACAGATAAATGAAAAACTGTTTTTT
CASSARPGQINEKLFF
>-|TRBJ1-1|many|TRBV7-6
TGTGCCAGCAGCATTAACCGGGATCTGAACACTGAAGCTTTCTTT
CASSINRDLNTEAFF
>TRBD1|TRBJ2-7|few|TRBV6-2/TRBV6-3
TGTGCCAGCAGCTTCGACAGGGTCGGATCCTACGAGCAGTACTTC
CASSFDRVGSYEQYF
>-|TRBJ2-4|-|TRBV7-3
TGTGCCAGCAGCTCCTCAGGGCCGGGAAACATTCAGTACTTC
CASSSSGPGNIQYF
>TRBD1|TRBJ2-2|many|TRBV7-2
TGTGCCAGCAGCCGGGGGACAGGGAACACCGGGGAGCTGTTTTTT
CASSRGTGNTGELFF
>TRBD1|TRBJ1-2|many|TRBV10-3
TGTGCCATCAGCCTAGGACAGGCCAATGAGGGCTACACCTTC
CAISLGQANEGYTF
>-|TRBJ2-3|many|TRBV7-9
TGTGCCAGCAGCTTAGCCGGTCCGCACACAGATACGCAGTATTTT
CASSLAGPHTDTQYF
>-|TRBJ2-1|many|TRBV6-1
TGTGCCAGCAGTGAACGCCAGGGCCCCTACAATGAGCAGTTCTTC
CASSERQGPYNEQFF
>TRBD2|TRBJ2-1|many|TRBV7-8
TGTGCCAGCAGCTCTAGCGGGAGGCACAATGAGCAGTTCTTC
CASSSSGRHNEQFF